Shown below are 32 T cell receptor beta chains from a single sample sequenced in a study of cytomegalovirus exposure and HLA in healthy donors. The PCR was carried out with 60 Vbeta primers and 13 Jbeta primers. Sequencing used immunoSEQ multiplex PCR; TCRdb keeps in-frame clones, though not all of them. Among about 100,000 clones, 80% to 90% were seen once, and the ten largest hold about 1.2%. The sequencing input was PBMCs. The receptors were sampled from a woman between 18 and 29 years old in good health and CMV-seronegative.

This clone was seen just once. The chain couples TRBV28 to TRBJ2-7, with TRBD2 identical over 12 bases. The J segment lost 4 bases and the V segment lost 1 base, leaving 5 bases of the junction unmatched. This CDR3 region has 16 residues. Germline V gene sequence: CDR1 MDHEN, CDR2 SYDVKM. CDR3 amino acids: CASSLLRTSGRYEQYF. The DNA for the CDR3 is TGTGCCAGCAGTTTATTGAGAACTAGCGGGAGGTACGAGCAGTACTTC.

V gene TRBV19 combines with J gene TRBJ1-5; weak D call: TRBD1 (5 bases). The V gene lost 6 bases and the J gene lost 7 bases, with 22 bases spanning the gap. Germline CDR1 reads LNHDA; CDR2 reads SQIVND (reference sequence). The CDR3 has 16 amino acids. For the CDR3, the DNA is TGTGCCAGTAGCCCAGTGGGATCGGGGGGTTGGCAGCCCCAGCATTTT. Amino acid sequence: CASSPVGSGGWQPQHF.

This chain connects TRBV7-2 to TRBJ1-3; tentatively, D is TRBD1 (5 bases). CDR1 and CDR2 (germline): SGHTA, FQGNSA. V lost 2 bases to trimming and J lost 0 bases, with 14 bases between them. The CDR3 has 17 residues. The CDR3 coding sequence is TGTGCCAGCAGCTTATTTGCCCAGGGAAGCTCTGGAAACACCATATATTTT. It is translated as CASSLFAQGSSGNTIYF.

V usage is TRBV19 and J usage is TRBJ2-1; a weak D match, TRBD2 (6 bases). This CDR3 has 15 residues. The ends were cut back, 6 bases at V and 1 base at J, with 13 bases in the middle. Germline V gene sequence: CDR1 LNHDA, CDR2 SQIVND (reference sequence). The CDR3 nucleotides read TGTGCCAGTAGCCCGCGGGGCCCTTCCTACAATGAGCAGTTCTTC. It specifies CASSPRGPSYNEQFF.

In DNA, the CDR3 is TGTGCCAGCAGTCAATCAGGGTACGAGCAGTACTTC. Its protein product is CASSQSGYEQYF. This chain joins TRBV6-5 and TRBJ2-5; D may be TRBD1 (5 bases). The better agreement between TRBJ2-7 and the DNA end casts doubt on the J call. CDR3 length: 12 residues. Looked up from germline, CDR1 is MNHEY and CDR2 is SVGAGI.

The chain recombines TRBV10-3 with TRBJ2-3; TRBD2 aligns across 10 bases. The CDR3 totals 17 residues. Germline V gene sequence: CDR1 ENHRY, CDR2 SYGVKD. The V and J ends lost 6 bases and 0 bases, in that order; junction bases with no gene match: 9. The CDR3 loop is CAIRPGLAGGSTDTQYF. In nucleotides, the CDR3 is TGTGCCATCAGACCCGGTTTAGCGGGGGGCAGCACAGATACGCAGTATTTT.

The chain couples TRBV5-5 to TRBJ2-1; D may be TRBD1 (5 bases). CDR1 and CDR2 from the germline V gene are SGHKS and YYEKEE (reference sequence). The length of the CDR3 is 16 residues. V lost 0 bases to trimming and J lost 0 bases, with 10 bases between them. CDR3 coding DNA: TGTGCCAGCAGCTTGGAATGGGGCGTCTCCTACAATGAGCAGTTCTTC. Amino acids: CASSLEWGVSYNEQFF.

The CDR3: CASSQGELGQPQHF. The CDR3 DNA follows: TGTGCCAGTAGTCAGGGGGAGTTGGGGCAGCCCCAGCATTTT. The rearrangement joins TRBV19 to TRBJ1-5, with 7 bases fitting TRBD1. The CDR3 is 14 residues long. V lost 5 bases and J lost 7; bases outside the gene matches: 8. Germline CDR1 reads LNHDA; CDR2 reads SQIVND (reference sequence).

The V call is TRBV28, the J call TRBJ2-7, with 8 positions matching TRBD1. J gave up 5 bases and V 6 bases, and 6 bases lay outside the gene matches. Germline V lookup: CDR1 MDHEN, CDR2 SYDVKM. This CDR3 is built from 13 residues. CDR3 sequence reads: CASSPPQGDEQYF. In nucleotides, the CDR3 is TGTGCCAGCAGCCCACCACAGGGGGACGAGCAGTACTTC.

This clone occurred a few times. The rearrangement links TRBV5-1 to TRBJ1-3; 7 bases agree with TRBD1. The trim removed 0 bases at V and 1 base at J, leaving 4 bases unmatched. Germline-derived CDR1 and CDR2 are SGHRS and YFSETQ. This CDR3 is 16 amino acids long. The CDR3 region is CASSLEVTGSGNTIYF. The CDR3 DNA reads TGCGCCAGCAGCTTGGAAGTGACAGGGTCTGGAAACACCATATATTTT.

This clone was seen once. The gene calls are TRBV5-1 and TRBJ2-7, with a weak D call TRBD2 (5 bases). The germline V and J ends were trimmed by 3 bases and 7 bases, with 11 bases remaining between them. Germline V CDR1 and CDR2: SGHRS, YFSETQ. The CDR3 extends over 12 amino acids. CDR3 loop: CASSYGRGEQYF. For the CDR3, the DNA is TGCGCCAGCAGCTACGGACGAGGGGAGCAGTACTTC.

This chain links TRBV7-2 with TRBJ2-5, with 7 positions matching TRBD1. CDR3 length: 14 amino acids. With 4 bases clipped from V and 2 bases from J, the junction kept 4 bases outside the gene matches. Germline V gene sequence: CDR1 SGHTA, CDR2 FQGNSA. The CDR3 sequence is CASSSWTGQETQYF. The CDR3 region has the DNA TGTGCCAGCAGCTCATGGACAGGTCAAGAGACCCAGTACTTC.

About this clone: A junction end diverges from the germline sequence, so it may reflect a read error. The V gene is TRBV7-9, the J gene TRBJ1-3, with TRBD1 as a possible D gene (5 bases). The CDR3 consists of 16 residues. Germline CDR1 reads SEHNR; CDR2 reads FQNEAQ (reference sequence). The CDR3 nucleotides read TGTTCCAGCAGCAAACGGGATAGCGGGGCGGGAAACACCATATATTTT. It is translated as CSSSKRDSGAGNTIYF.

This sequence joins TRBV7-8 and TRBJ1-6, with TRBD1 as a possible D gene (6 bases). V dropped 5 bases and J dropped 7 bases, with 15 bases sitting between them. CDR3 size: 15 residues. From germline, CDR1 is SGHVS and CDR2 FQNEAQ. CDR3 DNA sequence: TGTGCCAGCAGCCACCGGGACACTACGAATTCACCCCTCCACTTT. Translating gives CASSHRDTTNSPLHF.

This clone has a single count. V usage is TRBV19 and J usage is TRBJ2-7; no clear D. The CDR3 extends over 15 amino acids. In germline, CDR1 is LNHDA, CDR2 SQIVND (reference sequence). V lost 1 base and J 0 bases, leaving 10 bases between the germline ends. The CDR3 nucleotides are TGTGCCAGTAGTATAGTAGCAGCCAGCTCCTACGAGCAGTACTTC. Encoded protein: CASSIVAASSYEQYF. Full variable domain (missing parts from reference TRBV19 and TRBJ2-7): DGGITQSPKYLFRKEGQNVTLSCEQNLNHDAMYWYRQDPGQGLRLIYYSQIVNDFQKGDIAEGYSVSREKKESFPLTVTSAQKNPTAFYLCASSIVAASSYEQYFGPGTRLTVT.

This chain uses TRBV4-2 with TRBJ2-3; 7 bases map to TRBD2. The germline CDR1 and CDR2 sequences are LGHNA and YNFKEQ. With 4 bases clipped from V and 8 bases from J, the junction kept 3 bases outside the gene matches. This CDR3 is 12 amino acids long. For the CDR3, the DNA is TGTGCCAGCAGCCCGGGGGGAGGTACGCAGTATTTT. Residues: CASSPGGGTQYF.

The chain recombines TRBV28 with TRBJ2-7; 11 bases line up with TRBD1. The CDR3 consists of 15 residues. CDR1 and CDR2 (germline): MDHEN, SYDVKM. V lost 5 bases and J lost 3; bases outside the gene matches: 6. The CDR3 spells CASSPWTGGYYEQYF. The CDR3 DNA is TGTGCCAGCAGTCCCTGGACAGGGGGCTACTACGAGCAGTACTTC.

The DNA for the CDR3 is TGTGCCAGCAGTGAACATCAGGACTATGTCACTGAAGCTTTCTTT. As protein: CASSEHQDYVTEAFF. The chain is built from TRBV25-1 and TRBJ1-1; D is ambiguous. V was clipped by 2 bases and J by 4 bases, with 14 bases between them. CDR1 is MGHDK and CDR2 is SYGVNS in the germline V gene. CDR3 length equals 15 residues.

The chain couples TRBV28 to TRBJ1-5, with D unclear. Trimming stripped 7 bases from V and 2 bases from J, with 21 bases between. Germline CDR1 is MDHEN and CDR2 is SYDVKM. The CDR3 runs to 17 residues. For the CDR3, the DNA is TGTGCCAGCACCGACTTTCGTAGTTCGGTTGGCAATCAGCCCCAGCATTTT. Amino acid sequence: CASTDFRSSVGNQPQHF.

The rearrangement uses TRBV23-1 and TRBJ2-1, with D perhaps TRBD1 (6 bases). TRBV23-1 is an open reading frame whose function is uncertain. The V and J ends lost 3 bases and 2 bases respectively, with 17 bases between them. The CDR3 contains 17 residues. CDR3 nucleotide sequence: TGCGCCAGCAGTCAGGGGCGGCAAGAGGGGGCCTACAATGAGCAGTTCTTC. The encoded protein is CASSQGRQEGAYNEQFF.

The genes are TRBV15 and TRBJ1-1, with a possible D match to TRBD1 (5 bases). The length of the CDR3 is 15 residues. The ends were cut back, 0 bases at V and 1 base at J, with 9 bases in the middle. Per the germline V gene, CDR1 is LNHNV and CDR2 is YYDKDF (reference sequence). The CDR3 DNA reads TGTGCCACCAGCAGAGACCGGACAAGGAACACTGAAGCTTTCTTT. Protein sequence: CATSRDRTRNTEAFF.

V is TRBV7-3 and J is TRBJ2-2, with 8 positions matching TRBD2. Trimming cost V 5 bases and J 1 base; bases outside gene matches: 12. Germline V lookup: CDR1 SGHTA, CDR2 FQGTGA. There are 18 residues in the CDR3. CDR3 amino acids: CASSPHVTSGWNTGELFF. The DNA of the CDR3 is TGTGCCAGCAGCCCACATGTCACTAGCGGATGGAACACCGGGGAGCTGTTTTTT.

This clone was detected only once. V usage is TRBV5-6 and J usage is TRBJ2-5, with D perhaps TRBD2 (7 bases). The ends were cut back, 4 bases at V and 3 bases at J, with 16 bases in the middle. The CDR3 length is 15 residues. Germline V gene lookup returns CDR1 SGHDT and CDR2 YYEEEE. This chain's CDR3 is CASSLGGGSKETQYF. The CDR3 DNA is TGTGCCAGCAGCCTGGGAGGGGGTAGCAAAGAGACCCAGTACTTC.

The chain joins TRBV19 to TRBJ1-2; 7 nucleotides line up with TRBD1. There are 16 residues in the CDR3. Looked up from germline, CDR1 is LNHDA and CDR2 is SQIVND (reference sequence). Trimming cost V 5 bases and J 0 bases; bases outside gene matches: 9. In nucleotides, the CDR3 is TGTGCCAGTAGTGCCCGGTTCACAGGGGCTAACTATGGCTACACCTTC. Translated, it gives CASSARFTGANYGYTF. Filled out from reference TRBV19 and TRBJ1-2, the complete variable domain reads DGGITQSPKYLFRKEGQNVTLSCEQNLNHDAMYWYRQDPGQGLRLIYYSQIVNDFQKGDIAEGYSVSREKKESFPLTVTSAQKNPTAFYLCASSARFTGANYGYTFGSGTRLTVV.

The gene calls are TRBV19 and TRBJ1-1; no definite D call. This CDR3 spans 11 amino acids. Germline V gene lookup returns CDR1 LNHDA and CDR2 SQIVND (reference sequence). V lost 6 bases to trimming and J lost 11 bases, with 13 bases between them. CDR3 DNA sequence: TGTGCCAGTAGCCTACTAAACCGGGCTTTCTTT. It is translated as CASSLLNRAFF.

The gene calls are TRBV7-8 and TRBJ2-7; maybe TRBD2 (6 bases). The CDR3 has 17 residues. The V gene lost 0 bases and the J gene lost 1 base, with 16 bases spanning the gap. From germline, CDR1 is SGHVS and CDR2 FQNEAQ. This CDR3 reads CASSLAWSSEISYEQYF. In nucleotides, the CDR3 is TGTGCCAGCAGCTTAGCGTGGTCTAGCGAAATATCCTACGAGCAGTACTTC.

V is TRBV29-1 and J is TRBJ2-7; weak D call: TRBD1 (6 bases). The CDR3 sequence is 13 residues long. Germline loops: CDR1 SQVTM, CDR2 ANQGSEA. V lost 4 bases to trimming and J lost 3 bases, with 13 bases between them. CDR3 sequence reads: CSVGTDYYYEQYF. In DNA, the CDR3 is TGCAGCGTTGGGACAGACTATTACTACGAGCAGTACTTC.

The J gene is TRBJ2-7, the V gene TRBV28, with a tentative D call TRBD2 (5 bases). Trimming removed 5 bases from V and 2 bases from J, with 13 bases in between. The CDR3 is 14 residues long. The germline CDR1 and CDR2 sequences are MDHEN and SYDVKM. The CDR3 here is CASSPMTNTYEQYF. The CDR3 DNA follows: TGTGCCAGCAGTCCCATGACTAATACCTACGAGCAGTACTTC.

The chain recombines TRBV5-1 with TRBJ2-1; D possibly corresponds to TRBD2 (5 bases). Germline assignment: CDR1 SGHRS and CDR2 YFSETQ. The V gene lost 5 bases and the J gene lost 0 bases, with 9 bases spanning the gap. The CDR3 loop spans 14 amino acids. CDR3 DNA: TGCGCCAGCAGTAGGGAGCCCTCCTACAATGAGCAGTTCTTC. It yields the protein CASSREPSYNEQFF.

The CDR3 DNA reads TGCGCCAGCAGCCAAATAGGACTAGAAGGGACCCAGTACTTC. Translated, it gives CASSQIGLEGTQYF. The V gene is TRBV4-3, the J gene TRBJ2-5; 7 bases are a match to TRBD2. With 2 bases clipped from V and 7 bases from J, the junction kept 7 bases outside the gene matches. This CDR3 has 14 amino acids. Per the germline V gene, CDR1 is LGHNA and CDR2 is YSLEER.

The chain uses TRBV25-1 and TRBJ2-7; maybe TRBD1 (6 bases). The ends were cut back, 5 bases at V and 0 bases at J, with 14 bases in the middle. This CDR3 has 15 residues. Germline CDR1 is MGHDK and CDR2 is SYGVNS. The CDR3 loop is CASSFVGASSYEQYF. In nucleotides, the CDR3 is TGTGCCAGCAGTTTCGTGGGGGCCAGCTCCTACGAGCAGTACTTC.

The chain carries TRBV27 and TRBJ1-1, with 7 bases lining up with TRBD1. Germline V gene data show CDR1 as MNHEY and CDR2 as SMNVEV (reference sequence). This CDR3 is built from 14 residues. Losses at the gene ends were 5 bases for V and 1 base for J; bases not matched to a gene: 4. The CDR3 region has the DNA TGTGCCAGCAGTCTGACAGGGCAGAACACTGAAGCTTTCTTT. Residues: CASSLTGQNTEAFF.